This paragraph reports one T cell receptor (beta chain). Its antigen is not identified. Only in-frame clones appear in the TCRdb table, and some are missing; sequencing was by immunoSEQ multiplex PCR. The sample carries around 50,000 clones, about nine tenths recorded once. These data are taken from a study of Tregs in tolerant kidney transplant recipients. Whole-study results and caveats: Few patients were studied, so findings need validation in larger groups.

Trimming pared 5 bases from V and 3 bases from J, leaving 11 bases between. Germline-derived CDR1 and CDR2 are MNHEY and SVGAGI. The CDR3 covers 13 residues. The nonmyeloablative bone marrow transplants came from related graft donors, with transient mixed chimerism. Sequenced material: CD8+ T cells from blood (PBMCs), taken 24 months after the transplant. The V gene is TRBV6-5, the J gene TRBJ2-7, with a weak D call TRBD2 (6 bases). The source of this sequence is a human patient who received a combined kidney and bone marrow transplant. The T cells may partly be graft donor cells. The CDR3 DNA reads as TGTGCCAGCAGTCTTTCCGGGAGCTACGAGCAGTACTTC. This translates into CASSLSGSYEQYF.